A single sample gave rise to the 9 T cell receptor beta chains below, sequenced in a study of T cell responses to AZD1222 COVID-19 vaccine. Clones were sequenced by immunoSEQ multiplex PCR, and TCRdb holds only the in-frame ones, with some missing. The table includes 150,000 to 200,000 clones, almost 95% detected once. Specimen: peripheral blood, collected on day 0 of AZD1222 vaccination. The receptors were sampled from an adult in good health.

The chain employs TRBV19 and TRBJ1-5; D possibly corresponds to TRBD1 (6 bases). Germline assignment: CDR1 LNHDA and CDR2 SQIVND (reference sequence). Trimming removed 6 bases from V and 4 bases from J, with 19 bases in between. CDR3 length: 16 residues. Written as DNA, the CDR3 is TGTGCCAGTAGCCCCGAGGGAGGGACACTTAATCAGCCCCAGCATTTT. This codes for CASSPEGGTLNQPQHF.

The rearrangement links TRBV7-9 to TRBJ2-7; TRBD1 is a possible D gene (6 bases). CDR1 and CDR2 (germline): SEHNR, FQNEAQ (reference sequence). Trimming left V 10 bases short and J 5 bases short, with 15 bases between. The CDR3 totals 12 residues. The CDR3 sequence: CATRGRSDEQYF. CDR3 nucleotide sequence: TGTGCCACCAGGGGACGTAGCGACGAGCAGTACTTC.

V gene TRBV4-3 combines with J gene TRBJ2-1; 9 positions agree with TRBD2. The ends lost 0 bases at V and 8 bases at J; junction bases unmatched: 8. Per germline, CDR1 LGHNA and CDR2 YSLEER. This CDR3 has 16 amino acids. The CDR3 nucleotides read TGCGCCAGCAGCCAAGATCGGGCTAGCGGGACGGATGAGCAGTTCTTC. Its translation: CASSQDRASGTDEQFF.

The J gene is TRBJ1-6, the V gene TRBV3-1 (or the pseudogene TRBV3-2), with TRBD1 matching 7 bases. Germline values: CDR1 LGHDT, CDR2 YNNKEL (reference sequence). Germline trimming cut 4 bases from V and 6 bases from J; bases unmatched to any gene: 9. This CDR3 spans 16 amino acids. The CDR3 DNA is TGTGCCAGCAGCCGTAGACAGGGAAGGCTTAATTCACCCCTCCACTTT. Protein: CASSRRQGRLNSPLHF.

The V gene is TRBV24-1, the J gene TRBJ2-7, with D perhaps TRBD2 (6 bases). Germline V gene lookup returns CDR1 KGHDR and CDR2 SFDVKD. This CDR3 is built from 17 residues. Trimming pared 1 base from V and 2 bases from J, leaving 17 bases between. Written as DNA, the CDR3 is TGTGCCACCAGTGATTTAAGTAGCGGACGAGTGACCTACGAGCAGTACTTC. It specifies CATSDLSSGRVTYEQYF.

The V call is TRBV18, the J call TRBJ2-5; D is perhaps TRBD1 (6 bases). CDR3 length equals 12 residues. Trimming pared 3 bases from V and 11 bases from J, leaving 13 bases between. Germline V gene data show CDR1 as KGHSH and CDR2 as LQKENI. For the CDR3, the DNA is TGTGCCAGCTCACCGTTAGAAACAGGGCAGTACTTC. This codes for CASSPLETGQYF.

V gene TRBV19 combines with J gene TRBJ1-5; TRBD1 might be the D (5 bases). Germline V lookup: CDR1 LNHDA, CDR2 SQIVND (reference sequence). V gave up 3 bases and J gave up 5 bases, with 8 bases separating them. CDR3 length equals 13 residues. DNA for the CDR3: TGTGCCAGTAGTATCGACAGCGATCAGCCCCAGCATTTT. Amino acid sequence: CASSIDSDQPQHF. The full variable domain, completed using reference TRBV19 and TRBJ1-5, is DGGITQSPKYLFRKEGQNVTLSCEQNLNHDAMYWYRQDPGQGLRLIYYSQIVNDFQKGDIAEGYSVSREKKESFPLTVTSAQKNPTAFYLCASSIDSDQPQHFGDGTRLSIL.

V usage is TRBV20-1 and J usage is TRBJ1-1; D gene ambiguous. The CDR3 consists of 14 residues. The germline V gene encodes CDR1 DFQATT and CDR2 SNEGSKA (reference sequence). V was cut by 3 bases and J by 0 bases, with 11 bases left in between. The CDR3 loop is CSASLALVNTEAFF. The CDR3 DNA is TGCAGTGCTAGTCTGGCTCTCGTGAACACTGAAGCTTTCTTT.

The V gene is TRBV3-1 (or the pseudogene TRBV3-2), the J gene TRBJ1-2; 7 bases match TRBD1. Germline CDR1 is LGHDT and CDR2 is YNNKEL (reference sequence). The CDR3 is 13 residues long. The V and J ends lost 3 bases and 4 bases, in that order; junction bases with no gene match: 2. CDR3 DNA: TGTGCCAGCAGCCACAGGGGGTTCTATGGCTACACCTTC. As protein: CASSHRGFYGYTF.